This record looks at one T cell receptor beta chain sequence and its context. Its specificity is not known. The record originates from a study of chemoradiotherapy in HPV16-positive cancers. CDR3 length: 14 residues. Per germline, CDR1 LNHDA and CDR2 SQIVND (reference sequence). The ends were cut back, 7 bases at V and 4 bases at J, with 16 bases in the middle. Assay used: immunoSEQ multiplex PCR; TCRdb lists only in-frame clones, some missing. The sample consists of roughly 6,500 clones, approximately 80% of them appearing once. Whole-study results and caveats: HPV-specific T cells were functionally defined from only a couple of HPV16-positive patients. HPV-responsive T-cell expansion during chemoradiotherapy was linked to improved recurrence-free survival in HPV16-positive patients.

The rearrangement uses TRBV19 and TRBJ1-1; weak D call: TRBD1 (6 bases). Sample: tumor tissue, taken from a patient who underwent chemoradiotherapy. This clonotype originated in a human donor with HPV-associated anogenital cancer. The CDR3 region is CASIPQGRATEAFF. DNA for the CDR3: TGTGCCAGTATCCCCCAGGGGCGAGCCACTGAAGCTTTCTTT.